This T cell receptor beta chain is drawn from a study of CXCR3-negative and CXCR3-positive naive CD8 T cells. Study context: Sequencing gave some 130 million TRB reads overall, about 1.5 +/- 0.3 million per library. Study-level points and caveats: The study found more hydrophobic TRB CDR3s in CXCR3-positive naive cells than in CXCR3-negative naive cells.

As to this clonotype: Its antigen is unknown.

The TRB cDNA libraries were prepared by 5' RACE with UMI labels. From its re-call of the 5' RACE reads, TCRdb lists each CDR3 protein once, without DNA. The ten most abundant clones cover 0.38% of a sample with roughly 110,000 distinct CDR3 sequences. Material: naive CXCR3+ CD8+ T cells from blood. Specified subset: CD45RO-CCR7+CD27+CD95- naive CD8+ T cells expressing CXCR3 (TNR3+). The TCR sequence derives from a human donor in good health. Some clones in this sample may be carry-over from other donors' samples.

The CDR3 is CSARLPRDGGETQYF. V and J are TRBV20-1 and TRBJ2-5; lacking DNA, the TRBD1 call made by TCRdb goes unchecked. CDR3 length: 15 amino acids. Germline V gives CDR1 DFQATT, CDR2 SNEGSKA (reference sequence).